This TCR beta chain was documented in a study of T cell responses to AZD1222 COVID-19 vaccine (dated by TCRdb to the early 2020s). As for the study more broadly: AZD1222 recipients given second doses at about 4 weeks or at about 12 weeks were pooled, since spike-specific TCR depth and breadth were not found to differ between the two schedules. Trial participants were enrolled by age into 18-55, 56-69 and 70-plus year subgroups, with 148, 28 and 57 TCR-sequenced participants respectively. TCR sequencing was performed for about 250 trial participants, of whom some 200 were given two doses of AZD1222 and roughly 25 were given two doses of MenACWY control vaccine.

CDR1 and CDR2 are read off the germline V gene as SGHTA and FQGNSA. The V end gives up 3 bases and the J end 4 bases, leaving 8 bases in the junction not matched to a gene. The CDR3 runs 16 amino acids, cysteine and phenylalanine included. The entry retains the CDR3 DNA only, 48 bases that are in frame from base 1. Overall study results and their limits: Most participants were white British and females outnumbered males, and the authors suggested that clonal diversity may have been underestimated. In the small 56-69-year group, the increase in depth fell short of significance, most likely because of low power. The whole spike protein was spanned by vaccine-associated CD4 TCRs, and dominant responses were seen in regions 160-218 and 743-854. After two AZD1222 doses, spike-specific TCR breadth and depth were significantly higher than at day 0 and than in MenACWY recipients. Because no day 14 peak-response samples were available, repertoires were characterized only after the peak T cell response. Reportedly, almost half of the unique spike-specific TCRs recognized epitopes lying outside the regions that are mutated in the B.1.351 and B.1.1.7 variants. Conclusions about previously exposed vaccinees are limited, since just 6 or 7 AZD1222 recipients were seropositive for SARS-CoV-2 at baseline.

Reading the label with the study, this specimen's time point is: baseline before first vaccination. Samples from vaccinated people were obtained from the UK trials COV001 and COV002, which included a single-blind randomized controlled phase 2/3 trial of AZD1222 (ChAdOx1 nCoV-19) in healthy adults. For TCRbeta chain sequencing, PBMC samples were collected from trial participants at day 0 and at day 28 after the second dose. The CDR3 regions of human TCRbeta chains were subjected to immunosequencing. Processing in the source paper ran as follows. TCRs in the repertoires were compared against a reference library of SARS-CoV-2-specific TCRs that had been generated with the MIRA antigen-specificity platform. Breadth was defined as the fraction of unique TCRs that were SARS-CoV-2-associated. Depth was defined as the fraction of total T cells that were SARS-CoV-2-associated. Each spike-specific TCR was assigned to its reactive spike region and to a CD4 or CD8 class using the MIRA data. Log10-transformed breadth and depth values were compared by one-way ANOVA with Sidak's multiple comparisons tests. TCRdb retrieved this table from immuneACCESS and kept in-frame rearrangements only. Not all clones are present; in checked studies, unresolved V genes account for under half, and no reason is known for the remainder. V, J and clone size are those of that table, while D and trimming were read from the DNA. A total of more than 95,000 clones appear in this sample, about 87% of them only once. The leading ten clones occupy 20% to 25% of the sample.

With regard to this clone: Its antigen remains undetermined. Nothing much larger sits one base from this clone, and base qualities are not available.

Material: peripheral blood, obtained on day 0 of AZD1222 vaccination. Recombination connected TRBV7-2 to TRBJ2-7; 11 bases in between match TRBD2. This receptor was identified in an adult in good health. The CDR3 region: CASSFLSSGRKYEQYF. The DNA sequence follows: TGTGCCAGCAGCTTCCTATCTAGCGGGAGGAAGTACGAGCAGTACTTC. Joined to the reference TRBV7-2 and TRBJ2-7 proteins, this CDR3 gives the full variable domain: GAGVSQSPSNKVTEKGKDVELRCDPISGHTALYWYRQSLGQGLEFLIYFQGNSAPDKSGLPSDRFSAERTGGSVSTLTIQRTQQEDSAVYLCASSFLSSGRKYEQYFGPGTRLTVT.